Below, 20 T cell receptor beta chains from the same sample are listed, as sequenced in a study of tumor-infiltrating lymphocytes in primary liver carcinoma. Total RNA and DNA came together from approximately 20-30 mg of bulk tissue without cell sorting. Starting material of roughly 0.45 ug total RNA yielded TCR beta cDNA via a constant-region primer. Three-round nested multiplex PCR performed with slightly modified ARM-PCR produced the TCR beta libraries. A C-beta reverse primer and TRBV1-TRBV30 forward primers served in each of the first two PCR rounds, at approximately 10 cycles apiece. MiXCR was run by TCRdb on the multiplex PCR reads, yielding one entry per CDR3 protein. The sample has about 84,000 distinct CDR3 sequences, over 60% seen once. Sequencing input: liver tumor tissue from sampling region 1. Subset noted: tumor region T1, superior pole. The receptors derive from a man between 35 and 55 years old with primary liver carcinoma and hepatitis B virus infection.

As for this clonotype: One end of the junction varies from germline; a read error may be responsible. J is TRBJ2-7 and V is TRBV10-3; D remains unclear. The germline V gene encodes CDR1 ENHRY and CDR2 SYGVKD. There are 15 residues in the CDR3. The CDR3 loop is CSISEWAGPEYEQYF. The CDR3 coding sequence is TGTTCCATCAGTGAGTGGGCAGGACCAGAGTACGAGCAGTATTTC.

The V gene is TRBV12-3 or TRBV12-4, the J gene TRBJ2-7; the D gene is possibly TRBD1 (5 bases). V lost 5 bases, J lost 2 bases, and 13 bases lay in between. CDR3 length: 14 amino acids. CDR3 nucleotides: TGTGCCAGCAGTCCCCTTGACAGAACCTACGAGCAGTACTTC. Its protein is CASSPLDRTYEQYF.

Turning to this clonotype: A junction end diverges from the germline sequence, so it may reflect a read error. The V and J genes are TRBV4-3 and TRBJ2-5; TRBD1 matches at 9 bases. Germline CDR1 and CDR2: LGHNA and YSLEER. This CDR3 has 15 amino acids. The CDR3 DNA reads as TGCGCCAACAGCCATCGGGGACAGGGTGAGGAGACCCAGTACTTC. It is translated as CANSHRGQGEETQYF.

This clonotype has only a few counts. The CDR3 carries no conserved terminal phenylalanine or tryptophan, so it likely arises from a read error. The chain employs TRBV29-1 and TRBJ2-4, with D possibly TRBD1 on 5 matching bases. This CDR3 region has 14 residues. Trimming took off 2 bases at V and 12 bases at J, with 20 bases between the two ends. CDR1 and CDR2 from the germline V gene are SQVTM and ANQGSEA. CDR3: CSVELRGLGGSQYL. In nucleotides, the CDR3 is TGCAGCGTTGAACTAAGGGGCCTCGGCGGCAGTCAGTACTTA.

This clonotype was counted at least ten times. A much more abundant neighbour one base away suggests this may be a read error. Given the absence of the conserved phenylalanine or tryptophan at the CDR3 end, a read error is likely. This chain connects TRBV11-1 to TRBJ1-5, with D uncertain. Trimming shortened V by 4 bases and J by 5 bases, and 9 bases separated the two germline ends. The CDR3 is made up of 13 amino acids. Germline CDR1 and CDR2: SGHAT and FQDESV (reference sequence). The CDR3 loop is CASSSGPDQPQHS. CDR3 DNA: TGTGCCAGCAGCTCCGGGCCAGATCAGCCCCAGCATTCT.

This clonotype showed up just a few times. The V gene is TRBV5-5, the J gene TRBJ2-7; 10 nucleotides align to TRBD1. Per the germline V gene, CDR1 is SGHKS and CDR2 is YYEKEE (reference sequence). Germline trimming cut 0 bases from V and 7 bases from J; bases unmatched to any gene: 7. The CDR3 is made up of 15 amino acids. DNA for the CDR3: TGTGCCAGCAGCTTGGCTGGGACAGGGGACCAAGAGCAGTACTTC. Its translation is CASSLAGTGDQEQYF.

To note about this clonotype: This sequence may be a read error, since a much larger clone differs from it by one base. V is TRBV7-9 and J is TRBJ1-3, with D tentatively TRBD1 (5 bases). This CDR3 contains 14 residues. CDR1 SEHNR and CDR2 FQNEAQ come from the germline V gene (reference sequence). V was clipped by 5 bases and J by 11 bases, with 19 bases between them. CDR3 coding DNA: TGTGCCAGCAGCCCCAGGGCAGACGCTGCGGCCATATATTTT. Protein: CASSPRADAAAIYF.

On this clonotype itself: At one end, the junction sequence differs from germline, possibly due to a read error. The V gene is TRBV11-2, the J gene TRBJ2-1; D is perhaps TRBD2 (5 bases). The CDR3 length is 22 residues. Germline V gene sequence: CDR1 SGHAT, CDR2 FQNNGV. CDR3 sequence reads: CAGSLSYRGPVKQIRSYNEQFF. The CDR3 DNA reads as TGTGCCGGCAGCCTCTCCTACCGGGGTCCCGTGAAACAAATTCGCTCCTACAATGAGCAGTTCTTC.

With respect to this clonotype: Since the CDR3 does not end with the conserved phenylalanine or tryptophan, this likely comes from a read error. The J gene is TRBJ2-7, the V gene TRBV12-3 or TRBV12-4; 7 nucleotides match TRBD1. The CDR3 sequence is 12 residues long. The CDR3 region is CASRGGSCEQYL. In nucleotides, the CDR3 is TGTGCCAGCAGAGGGGGCTCCTGCGAGCAGTACCTC.

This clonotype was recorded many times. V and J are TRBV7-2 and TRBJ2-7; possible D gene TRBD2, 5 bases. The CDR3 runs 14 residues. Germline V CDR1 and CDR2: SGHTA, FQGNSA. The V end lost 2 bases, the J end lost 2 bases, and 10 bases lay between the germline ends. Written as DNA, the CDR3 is TGTGCCAGCAGCTTAAGTGGGAGACCCTACGAGCAGTACTTC. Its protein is CASSLSGRPYEQYF.

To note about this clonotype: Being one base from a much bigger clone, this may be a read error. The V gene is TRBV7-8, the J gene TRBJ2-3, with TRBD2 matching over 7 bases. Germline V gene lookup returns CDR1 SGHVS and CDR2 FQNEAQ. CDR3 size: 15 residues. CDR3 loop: CASSSRGRGTDTHYF. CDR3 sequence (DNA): TGTGCCAGCAGCTCTAGAGGGAGGGGCACAGATACGCATTATTTT. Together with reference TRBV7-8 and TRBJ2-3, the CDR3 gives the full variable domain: GAGVSQSPRYKVAKRGQDVALRCDPISGHVSLFWYQQALGQGPEFLTYFQNEAQLDKSGLPSDRFFAERPEGSVSTLKIQRTQQEDSAVYLCASSSRGRGTDTHYFGPGTRLTVL.

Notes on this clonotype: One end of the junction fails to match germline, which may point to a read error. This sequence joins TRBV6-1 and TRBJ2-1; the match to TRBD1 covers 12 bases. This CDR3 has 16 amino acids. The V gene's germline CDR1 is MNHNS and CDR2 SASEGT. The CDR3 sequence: CVSNPTSGTGGDEQFF. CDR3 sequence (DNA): TGTGTCAGCAACCCAACCTCCGGGACAGGGGGCGATGAGCAGTTCTTC.

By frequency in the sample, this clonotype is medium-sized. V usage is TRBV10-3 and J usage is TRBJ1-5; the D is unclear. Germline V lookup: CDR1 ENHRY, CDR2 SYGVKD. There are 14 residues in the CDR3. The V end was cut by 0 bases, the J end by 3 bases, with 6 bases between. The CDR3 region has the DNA TGTGCCATCAGTGAGTCGTCGAACAATCAGCCCCAGCATTTT. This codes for CAISESSNNQPQHF.

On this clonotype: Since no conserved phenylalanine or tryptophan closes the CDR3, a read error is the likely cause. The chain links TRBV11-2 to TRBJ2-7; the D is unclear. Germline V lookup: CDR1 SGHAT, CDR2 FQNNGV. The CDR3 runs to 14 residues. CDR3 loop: CASGLVLLSYEQYL. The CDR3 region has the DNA TGTGCCAGCGGCTTAGTACTCCTCTCCTACGAGCAGTACCTA.

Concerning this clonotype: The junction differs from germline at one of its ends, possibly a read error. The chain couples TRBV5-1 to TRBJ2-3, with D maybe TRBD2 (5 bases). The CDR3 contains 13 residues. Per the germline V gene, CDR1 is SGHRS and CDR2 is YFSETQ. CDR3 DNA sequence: TGCGCCAGGAGCTCGGACCCGACTAATACGCAGTATTTT. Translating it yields CARSSDPTNTQYF.

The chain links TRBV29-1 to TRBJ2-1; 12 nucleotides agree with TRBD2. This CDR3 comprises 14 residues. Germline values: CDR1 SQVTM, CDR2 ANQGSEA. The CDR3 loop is CRGGLAGLSNEQFF. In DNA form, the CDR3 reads TGCAGGGGCGGACTAGCGGGATTGTCTAATGAGCAGTTCTTC.

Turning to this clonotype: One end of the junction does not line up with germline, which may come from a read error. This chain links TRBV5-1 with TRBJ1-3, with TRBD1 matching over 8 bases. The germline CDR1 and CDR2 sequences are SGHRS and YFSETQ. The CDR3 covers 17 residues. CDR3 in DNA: TGCGCCAGCAGCCCAACCTGGACAGGGAGCTCTAGAAACACCATATATTTT. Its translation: CASSPTWTGSSRNTIYF.

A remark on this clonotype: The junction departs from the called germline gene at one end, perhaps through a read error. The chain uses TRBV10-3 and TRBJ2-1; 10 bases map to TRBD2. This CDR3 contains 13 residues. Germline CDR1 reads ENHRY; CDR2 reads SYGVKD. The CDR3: CTTLAGPYNEHFF. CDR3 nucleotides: TGTACCACACTAGCGGGACCCTACAATGAGCACTTCTTC.

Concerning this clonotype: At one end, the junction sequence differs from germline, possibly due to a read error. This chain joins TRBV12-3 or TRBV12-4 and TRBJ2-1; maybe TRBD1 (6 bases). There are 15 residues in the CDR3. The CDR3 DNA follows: TGTACCAGCAGTTATGGCAGGGGTAACTACAATGAGCAGTTCTTC. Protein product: CTSSYGRGNYNEQFF.

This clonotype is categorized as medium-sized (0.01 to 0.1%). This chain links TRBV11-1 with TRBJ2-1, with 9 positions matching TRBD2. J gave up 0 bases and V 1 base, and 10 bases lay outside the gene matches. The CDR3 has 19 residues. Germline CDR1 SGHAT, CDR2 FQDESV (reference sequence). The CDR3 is CASSLGGGRAADSYNEQFF. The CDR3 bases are TGTGCCAGCAGCTTAGGGGGCGGGAGGGCCGCGGACTCCTACAATGAGCAGTTCTTC.